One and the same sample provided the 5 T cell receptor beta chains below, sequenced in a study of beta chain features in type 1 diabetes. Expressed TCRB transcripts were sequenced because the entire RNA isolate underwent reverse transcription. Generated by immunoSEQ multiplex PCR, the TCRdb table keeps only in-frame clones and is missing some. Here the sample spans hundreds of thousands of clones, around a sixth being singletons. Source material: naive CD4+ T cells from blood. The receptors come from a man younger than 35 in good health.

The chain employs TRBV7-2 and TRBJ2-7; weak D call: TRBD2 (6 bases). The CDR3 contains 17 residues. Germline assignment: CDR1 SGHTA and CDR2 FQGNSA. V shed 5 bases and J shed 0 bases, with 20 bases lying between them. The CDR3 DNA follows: TGTGCCAGCAGCCCCCGGGGGTCCTACTCCTTCTCCTACGAGCAGTACTTC. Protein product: CASSPRGSYSFSYEQYF.

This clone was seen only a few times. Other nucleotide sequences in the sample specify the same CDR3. The CDR3 DNA follows: TGCAGTGCTAGTAGGGGGACTGAAGCTTTCTTT. It translates to CSASRGTEAFF. The chain joins TRBV20-1 to TRBJ1-1, with a tentative D call TRBD1 (6 bases). This CDR3 spans 11 amino acids. Deletions cut 3 bases from V and 5 bases from J, with 7 bases between. Germline assignment: CDR1 DFQATT and CDR2 SNEGSKA (reference sequence).

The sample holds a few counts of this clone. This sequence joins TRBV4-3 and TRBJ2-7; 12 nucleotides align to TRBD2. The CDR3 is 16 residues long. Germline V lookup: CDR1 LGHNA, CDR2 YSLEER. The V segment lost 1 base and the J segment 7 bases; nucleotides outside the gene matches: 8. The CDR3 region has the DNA TGCGCCAGCAGCCAAGGCGCTAGCGGGAGGGCTGGGGAGCAGTACTTC. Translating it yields CASSQGASGRAGEQYF.

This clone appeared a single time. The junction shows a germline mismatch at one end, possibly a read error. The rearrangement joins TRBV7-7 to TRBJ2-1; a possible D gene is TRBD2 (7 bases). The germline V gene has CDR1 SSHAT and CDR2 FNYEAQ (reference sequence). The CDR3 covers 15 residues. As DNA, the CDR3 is TGTGCTAGCAGCCCTAGGGGGGGGAAATCCGGTGAGCAGTTCTTC. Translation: CASSPRGGKSGEQFF.

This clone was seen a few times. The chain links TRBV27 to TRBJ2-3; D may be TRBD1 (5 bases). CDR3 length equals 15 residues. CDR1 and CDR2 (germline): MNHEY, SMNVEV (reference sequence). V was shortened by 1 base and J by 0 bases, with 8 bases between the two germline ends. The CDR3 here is CASSLWGRSTDTQYF. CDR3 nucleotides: TGTGCCAGCAGTTTATGGGGCAGAAGCACAGATACGCAGTATTTT.